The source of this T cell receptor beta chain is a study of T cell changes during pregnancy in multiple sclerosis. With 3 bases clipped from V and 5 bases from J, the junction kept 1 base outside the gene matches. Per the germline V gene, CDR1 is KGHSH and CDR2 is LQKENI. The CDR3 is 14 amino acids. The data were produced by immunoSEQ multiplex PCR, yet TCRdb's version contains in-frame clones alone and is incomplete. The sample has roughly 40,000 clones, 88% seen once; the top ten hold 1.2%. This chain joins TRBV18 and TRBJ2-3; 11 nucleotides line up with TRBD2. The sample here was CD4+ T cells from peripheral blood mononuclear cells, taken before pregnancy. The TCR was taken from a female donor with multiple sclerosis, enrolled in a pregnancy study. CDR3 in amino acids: CASSPGLAVDTQYF. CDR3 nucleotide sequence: TGTGCCAGCTCACCGGGACTAGCGGTAGATACGCAGTATTTT. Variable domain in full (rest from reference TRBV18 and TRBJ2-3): NAGVMQNPRHLVRRRGQEARLRCSPMKGHSHVYWYRQLPEEGLKFMVYLQKENIIDESGMPKERFSAEFPKEGPSILRIQQVVRGDSAAYFCASSPGLAVDTQYFGPGTRLTVL.